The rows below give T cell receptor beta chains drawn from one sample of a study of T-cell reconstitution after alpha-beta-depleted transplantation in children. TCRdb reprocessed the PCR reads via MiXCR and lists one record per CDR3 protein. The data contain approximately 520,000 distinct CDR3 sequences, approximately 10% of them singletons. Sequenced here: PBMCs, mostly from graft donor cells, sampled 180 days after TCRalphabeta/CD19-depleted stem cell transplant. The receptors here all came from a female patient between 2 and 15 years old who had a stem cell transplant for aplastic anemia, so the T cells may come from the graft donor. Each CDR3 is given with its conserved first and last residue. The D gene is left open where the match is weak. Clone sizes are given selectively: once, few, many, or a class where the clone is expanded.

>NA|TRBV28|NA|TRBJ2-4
CASSDGGYKNIQYF
TGTGCCAGCAGTGATGGGGGCTATAAAAACATTCAGTACTTC
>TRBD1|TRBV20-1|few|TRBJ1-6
CSGTGTGVSPLHF
TGCAGTGGGACCGGGACAGGGGTTTCACCCCTCCACTTT
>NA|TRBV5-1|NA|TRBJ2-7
CASSFGQRAYEQYF
TGCGCCAGCAGCTTTGGCCAGCGAGCCTACGAGCAGTACTTC
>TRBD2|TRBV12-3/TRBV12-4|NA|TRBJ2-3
CASSLVAGGADTQYF
TGTGCCAGCAGTTTGGTGGCGGGAGGGGCGGATACGCAGTATTTT
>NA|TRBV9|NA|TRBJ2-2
CASSVRLEQGRANTGELFF
TGTGCCAGCAGCGTAAGGCTGGAACAGGGTAGGGCGAACACCGGGGAGCTGTTTTTT
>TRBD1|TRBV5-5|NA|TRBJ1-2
CASSMDRANYGYTF
TGTGCCAGCAGCATGGACAGGGCTAACTATGGCTACACCTTC
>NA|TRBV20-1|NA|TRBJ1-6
CSAKKGGNLNLHF
TGCAGTGCTAAAAAGGGGGGTAATCTGAACCTCCACTTT
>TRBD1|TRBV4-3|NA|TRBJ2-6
CASSQDARTGPSGANVLTF
TGCGCCAGCAGCCAAGATGCTCGGACAGGCCCCTCTGGGGCCAACGTCCTGACTTTC
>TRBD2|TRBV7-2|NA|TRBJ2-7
CASSLQAGVYYEQYF
TGTGCCAGCAGCTTACAAGCGGGGGTGTACTACGAGCAGTACTTC
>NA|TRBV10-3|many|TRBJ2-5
CAILETQYF
TGTGCCATCCTAGAGACCCAGTACTTC
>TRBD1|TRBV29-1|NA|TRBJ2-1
CSVEVRQGRNEQFF
TGCAGCGTTGAAGTGAGACAGGGAAGGAATGAGCAGTTCTTC
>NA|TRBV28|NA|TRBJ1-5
CASRSPGQPQHF
TGTGCCAGCAGGTCTCCTGGGCAGCCCCAGCATTTT
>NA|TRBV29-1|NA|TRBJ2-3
CSVRRASTDTQYF
TGCAGCGTAAGGCGGGCCAGCACAGATACGCAGTATTTT
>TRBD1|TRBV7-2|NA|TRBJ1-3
CASSFAGTGTGNTIYF
TGTGCCAGCAGCTTCGCCGGGACAGGGACTGGAAACACCATATATTTT
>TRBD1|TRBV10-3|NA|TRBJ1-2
CAIGTGGFNGYTF
TGTGCCATTGGGACAGGGGGTTTTAATGGCTACACCTTC
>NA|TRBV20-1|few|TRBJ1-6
CSARVGRTGSPLHF
TGCAGTGCTAGAGTCGGCAGGACGGGGTCACCCCTCCACTTT
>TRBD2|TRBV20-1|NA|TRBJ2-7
CSAWYAGGPHEQYF
TGCAGTGCATGGTACGCGGGAGGGCCGCACGAGCAGTACTTC
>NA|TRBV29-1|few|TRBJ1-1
CSVEDQAGYTEAFF
TGCAGCGTTGAAGATCAGGCAGGGTACACTGAAGCTTTCTTT
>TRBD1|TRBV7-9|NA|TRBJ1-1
CASSLAGTGMNTEAFF
TGTGCCAGCAGCTTGGCCGGGACAGGTATGAACACTGAAGCTTTCTTT
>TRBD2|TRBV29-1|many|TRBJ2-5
CSVGLAVQETQYF
TGCAGCGTTGGACTAGCGGTACAAGAGACCCAGTACTTC
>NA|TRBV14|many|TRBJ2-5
CASSQVDWINIETQYF
TGTGCCAGCAGCCAGGTCGATTGGATCAACATAGAGACCCAGTACTTC
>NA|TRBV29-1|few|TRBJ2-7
CSVKSPSYEQYF
TGCAGCGTAAAGAGCCCCTCCTACGAGCAGTACTTC
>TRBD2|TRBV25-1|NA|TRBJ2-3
CASSLPTDREGTDTQYF
TGTGCCAGCAGTCTCCCGACCGACCGGGAGGGCACAGATACGCAGTATTTT
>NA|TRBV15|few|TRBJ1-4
CATSRDTGPNEKLFF
TGTGCCACCAGCAGAGATACTGGGCCTAATGAAAAACTGTTTTTT
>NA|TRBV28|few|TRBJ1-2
CASSWGSNNYGYTF
TGTGCCAGCAGTTGGGGCAGCAATAACTATGGCTACACCTTC
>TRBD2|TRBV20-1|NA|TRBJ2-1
CSARDRVAGVDEQFF
TGCAGTGCTAGAGATAGGGTAGCGGGAGTCGATGAGCAGTTCTTC
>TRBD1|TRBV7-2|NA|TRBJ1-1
CASSPLGQGWTEAFF
TGTGCCAGCAGCCCCCTGGGACAGGGCTGGACTGAAGCTTTCTTT
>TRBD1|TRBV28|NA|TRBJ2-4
CASSLTDRVSAKNIQYF
TGTGCCAGCAGTTTAACCGACAGGGTTAGCGCCAAAAACATTCAGTACTTC
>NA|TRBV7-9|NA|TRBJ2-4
CASSSEVSKNIQYF
TGTGCCAGCAGTTCCGAGGTGTCCAAAAACATTCAGTACTTC
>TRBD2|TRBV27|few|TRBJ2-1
CASSFIPMGGLAGALYNEQFF
TGTGCCAGCAGTTTCATCCCCATGGGAGGACTAGCGGGAGCTCTATACAATGAGCAGTTCTTC
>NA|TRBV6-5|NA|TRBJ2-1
CASSYSGNNEQFF
TGTGCCAGCAGTTACTCAGGTAACAATGAGCAGTTCTTC
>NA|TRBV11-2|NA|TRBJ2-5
CASSLGMATPRGWVSQYF
TGTGCCAGCAGCTTAGGGATGGCTACGCCCCGGGGGTGGGTTTCCCAGTACTTC
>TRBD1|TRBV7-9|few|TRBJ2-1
CASSPPGQGMYEQFF
TGTGCCAGCAGCCCCCCGGGACAGGGGATGTATGAGCAGTTCTTC
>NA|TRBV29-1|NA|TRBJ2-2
CSAMTTSGNTGELFF
TGCAGCGCCATGACTACCTCGGGGAACACCGGGGAGCTGTTTTTT
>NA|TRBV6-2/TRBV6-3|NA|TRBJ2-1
CASSSLTRRSEQFF
TGTGCCAGCAGTTCCCTGACTAGACGCTCAGAGCAGTTCTTC